This T cell receptor (beta chain) originates from a study of OX40 agonist ivuxolimab in advanced cancers. Looking at the study overall: Ivuxolimab, which targeted the costimulatory receptor OX40 (CD134), was an agonistic, fully human IgG2 monoclonal antibody. Intravenous ivuxolimab was administered to patients every 2 weeks at six dose levels: 0.01, 0.1, 0.3, 1.5, 3 and 10 mg/kg. Of the approximately 50 patients in dose escalation, some 19 had hepatocellular carcinoma, about 15 had melanoma, 9 had renal cell carcinoma and 9 had head and neck cancer. In the dose-escalation cohort, 70% to 85% of patients were male, and the mean age was approximately 60 years with a range of roughly 23 to 90. Prior anti-PD-1, anti-PD-L1 or anti-CTLA-4 therapy was permitted, and 30% to 45% of dose-escalation patients had received checkpoint inhibitors. Partial responses occurred in three dose-escalation patients: two with cutaneous melanoma and one with hepatocellular carcinoma. Peripheral TCRbeta sequencing was intended to test whether TCR sequence diversity was altered and clonal T-cell expansion was caused by ivuxolimab. The paper reports the monotherapy dose-escalation portion (N = 52 patients) of the phase I ivuxolimab trial.

From cysteine to phenylalanine, the CDR3 is 15 amino acids long. The CDR3 DNA has 45 bases and is translated from base 1. Clipping removes 5 bases from V and 0 bases from J, with 7 as the unmatched junction base count. CDR1 PRHDT and CDR2 FYEKMQ are derived from the germline V gene (reference sequence). As to this clone: Its antigen target is currently unknown. Base qualities are not at hand, and no much larger clone is one base apart.

The trial excluded patients who had a history of autoimmune disease or were on systemic immunosuppression. Peripheral blood for TCR sequencing was drawn from every dose cohort at baseline, at cycle 4 day 1 and at cycle 7 day 1. Samples were obtained from an open-label, multicenter, first-in-human phase I dose-escalation trial of ivuxolimab. Adults with locally advanced or metastatic head and neck squamous cell, hepatocellular, melanoma or renal cell carcinoma were enrolled in the trial. Before TCR sequencing, CD4+ T cells and CD8+ T cells from peripheral blood were sorted into separate populations. Genomic DNA was isolated from the sorted cells so that the TCRbeta CDR3 region could be sequenced. The immunoSEQ Assay was used to sequence the TCRbeta CDR3 regions. What TCRdb holds here is the immuneACCESS table cut down to in-frame rearrangements. Part of the clones is not present; checked against another copy, under half of the missing clones reflect an unresolved V gene, and the others are unexplained. This sample gives 35,000 to 55,000 clones in total; about 94% of them show up just once. The ten largest clones add up to about 11% of the sample.

Beyond this particular receptor, the publication reports: In the 0.1-3.0 mg/kg groups, partial responders had among the lowest normalized peripheral clonal expansion, particularly in CD8+ T cells. The antigen specificity of the clonally expanded peripheral T cells was not determined. After ivuxolimab, expanded clones were on average more numerous among CD8+ T cells than among CD4+ T cells. At doses of 0.1 to 3.0 mg/kg, clonal expansion of both CD4+ and CD8+ blood T cells was observed from baseline to week 6. Low levels of normalized T-cell clonal expansion were also seen in some patients who did not respond.

This receptor was obtained from an adult with an advanced solid tumor such as melanoma, head and neck, liver or kidney cancer. This sequence uses TRBV13 and TRBJ2-7, and TRBD1 aligns with 7 junction nucleotides. Material: CD4+ or CD8+ T cells sorted from blood, obtained in a trial of the OX40 agonist ivuxolimab. The DNA sequence is given as TGTGCCAGCAGCCTCCGGGACAGCAACTCCTACGAGCAGTACTTC. This gives the protein CASSLRDSNSYEQYF.